Below are 32 T cell receptor beta chains sequenced from a single sample in a study of T cells in women clearing cervical HPV infection. Profiled with immunoSEQ multiplex PCR; TCRdb holds only in-frame clones, not every one. This table lists about 24,000 clones. The sample consisted of blood buffy coat. These receptors were taken from a woman between 18 and 75 years old with a cervical HPV16 infection that either progressed to CIN3+ or cleared (not recorded which).

In the case of this clone: Read coverage stops 3 residues before the CDR3 terminus; the germline J gene supplies the remainder. The rearrangement links TRBV5-1 to TRBJ2-1, with unresolved D. CDR3 length equals 16 residues. V shed 3 bases and J shed 7 bases, with 20 bases lying between them. The germline CDR1 and CDR2 sequences are SGHRS and YFSETQ. The CDR3: CASSSYRTVGGNEQFF. Incomplete CDR3 DNA: TGCGCCAGCAGCTCGTACAGAACGGTAGGTGGTAATGAG.

In regard to this clone: The read gets to within 3 residues of the CDR3 end, and the germline J gene fills in the rest. This chain uses TRBV7-7 with TRBJ2-5, with 11 nucleotides matching TRBD2. Trimming removed 5 bases from V and 1 base from J; junction bases left unmatched: 9. CDR3 length: 17 amino acids. CDR1 is SSHAT, CDR2 FNYEAQ, per germline (reference sequence). The sequenced CDR3 bases are TGTGCCAGCAGCGCCTCTCCGGGACTAGCGGTCCAAGAGACC. Amino acid sequence: CASSASPGLAVQET. The entire CDR3 sequence reads CASSASPGLAVQETQYF.

The sequenced CDR3 bases are TGTGCCAGCAGCTCACCCCGGACAGCTTACAATGAG. It is translated as CASSSPRTAYNE. The full CDR3 sequence reads CASSSPRTAYNEQFF. This chain joins TRBV7-8 and TRBJ2-1, with D perhaps TRBD1 (6 bases). The read finishes 3 residues shy of the CDR3 end, and the germline J gene is used to complete it. The germline V gene encodes CDR1 SGHVS and CDR2 FQNEAQ. Trimming removed 4 bases at V and 4 bases at J, with 14 bases between. This CDR3 comprises 15 residues.

Comment on this clone: The sequenced fragment ends 3 residues before the CDR3 boundary, so the rest is inferred from the germline J gene. The chain uses TRBV20-1 and TRBJ2-5, with TRBD2 matching over 12 bases. CDR1 is DFQATT, CDR2 SNEGSKA, per germline (reference sequence). CDR3 length equals 16 residues. The V segment lost 6 bases and the J segment 2 bases; nucleotides outside the gene matches: 10. CDR3 sequence: CSAKRGTSGPQETQYF. The sequenced part of the CDR3 DNA is TGCAGTGCCAAGAGAGGGACTAGCGGGCCACAAGAGACC.

On this clone itself: The read halts 3 residues ahead of the CDR3 end, with the missing end drawn from the germline J gene. This chain joins TRBV20-1 and TRBJ1-1; a possible D gene is TRBD1 (6 bases). The CDR3 covers 14 residues. Per germline, CDR1 DFQATT and CDR2 SNEGSKA (reference sequence). Deletions cut 6 bases from V and 0 bases from J, with 14 bases between. CDR3 region: CSAPARQVNTEAFF. The sequenced part of the CDR3 DNA is TGCAGTGCCCCCGCCCGACAGGTGAACACTGAA.

On this clone: The read terminates 3 residues before the CDR3 end, so the remaining end is supplied by the germline J gene. V is TRBV5-6 and J is TRBJ2-3; 8 bases line up with TRBD2. This CDR3 is built from 14 residues. V was clipped by 2 bases and J by 7 bases; unmatched bases: 6. Germline V gives CDR1 SGHDT, CDR2 YYEEEE. The DNA read from the CDR3 is TGTGCCAGCAGCTTAGGGCGGGGGGCCAATACG. Protein sequence: CASSLGRGANT. The full CDR3 reads CASSLGRGANTQYF.

Remarks on this clone: The CDR3 extends 3 residues past the end of the read, so its final part is completed from the germline J gene. V and J are TRBV19 and TRBJ2-2; D perhaps matches TRBD1 (5 bases). The CDR3 consists of 12 residues. CDR1 and CDR2 from the germline V gene are LNHDA and SQIVND (reference sequence). The CDR3 loop is CASSIEGAKLFF. The part of the CDR3 DNA that was read is TGTGCCAGTAGTATAGAAGGGGCGAAG.

Note on this clone: One end of the junction fails to match germline, which may point to a read error. The read gets to within 3 residues of the CDR3 end, and the germline J gene fills in the rest. The sample carries other DNA sequences with the same CDR3. This chain links TRBV2 with TRBJ1-2; D remains ambiguous. The CDR3 extends over 13 amino acids. CDR1 and CDR2 from the germline V gene are SNHLY and FYNNEI. The covered CDR3 bases are TGTGCCAGCTCCGTGAGGGCGCTCTATGGT. It yields the protein CASSVRALYG. The full CDR3 reads CASSVRALYGYTF.

As concerns this clone: The CDR3 goes on 3 residues after the read ends, and that part is filled in from the germline J gene. This chain links TRBV5-4 with TRBJ1-4; D uncertain. V was shortened by 0 bases and J by 5 bases, with 5 bases between the two germline ends. Germline loops: CDR1 SGHNT, CDR2 YYREEE (reference sequence). This CDR3 comprises 13 residues. CDR3 loop: CASSLAGNEKLFF. CDR3 DNA, as far as it was read: TGTGCCAGCAGCTTGGCCGGGAATGAAAAA.

The CDR3 loop reads CAISRGANEQFF. CDR3 DNA (partial): TGTGCCATCAGTCGCGGGGCCAATGAG. The J gene is TRBJ2-1, the V gene TRBV10-3; D possibly corresponds to TRBD2 (6 bases). The read ends 3 residues before the CDR3 terminus; that terminus is restored from the germline J gene. This CDR3 has 12 amino acids. Germline loops: CDR1 ENHRY, CDR2 SYGVKD. The V gene lost 5 bases and the J gene lost 6 bases, with 8 bases spanning the gap.

As for this clone: The read terminates 3 residues ahead of where the CDR3 ends, so the germline J gene completes it. V usage is TRBV7-6 and J usage is TRBJ1-4, with D possibly matching TRBD1 (6 bases). The CDR3 consists of 17 residues. Germline V lookup: CDR1 SGHVS, CDR2 FNYEAQ. Trimming removed 1 base from V and 7 bases from J, with 19 bases in between. CDR3 DNA (partial): TGTGCCAGCAGCTTAGTAATCTCAGGGGCGCGAGGTGAAAAA. Translation: CASSLVISGARGEK. The full CDR3 protein is CASSLVISGARGEKLFF. Full variable domain (remainder filled in from reference TRBV7-6 and TRBJ1-4): GAGVSQSPRYKVTKRGQDVALRCDPISGHVSLYWYRQALGQGPEFLTYFNYEAQQDKSGLPNDRFSAERPEGSISTLTIQRTEQRDSAMYRCASSLVISGARGEKLFFGSGTQLSVL.

Comment on this clone: The read falls 3 residues short of the CDR3 end, and the missing part is taken from the germline J gene. J is TRBJ1-2 and V is TRBV19; D not resolved. Germline-derived CDR1 and CDR2 are LNHDA and SQIVND (reference sequence). This CDR3 contains 15 residues. CDR3 loop: CASTQRTIIKNDYTF. The sequenced part of the CDR3 DNA is TGTGCCAGTACCCAACGGACTATTATTAAGAATGAC.

A remark on this clone: The read finishes 3 residues shy of the CDR3 end, and the germline J gene is used to complete it. The V and J genes are TRBV5-1 and TRBJ2-2; TRBD2 agrees at 11 bases. The trim removed 3 bases at V and 6 bases at J, leaving 22 bases unmatched. Germline CDR1 SGHRS, CDR2 YFSETQ. The CDR3 contains 21 residues. The CDR3 protein is CASSSGFGLAGPGQSAGELFF. The DNA read from the CDR3 is TGCGCCAGCAGCTCAGGGTTCGGACTAGCGGGTCCGGGCCAGTCTGCCGGGGAG.

For this clone: The sequence runs out 3 residues before the end of the CDR3; the remainder is reconstructed from the germline J gene. The J gene is TRBJ1-5, the V gene TRBV20-1; D is possibly TRBD1 (5 bases). The germline V gene has CDR1 DFQATT and CDR2 SNEGSKA (reference sequence). This CDR3 contains 13 residues. The germline V and J ends were trimmed by 2 bases and 4 bases, with 9 bases remaining between them. The CDR3 here is CSARFRGNQPQHF. CDR3 DNA, as far as it was read: TGCAGTGCTAGATTCCGGGGGAATCAGCCC.

Of note for this clone: Sequencing ends 3 residues short of the CDR3 end; the germline J gene provides the rest. The V and J genes are TRBV7-9 and TRBJ2-7, with D perhaps matching TRBD2 (7 bases). From germline, CDR1 is SEHNR and CDR2 FQNEAQ (reference sequence). The length of the CDR3 is 15 residues. Trimming pared 1 base from V and 3 bases from J, leaving 13 bases between. The CDR3 here is CASSLGGGRYYEQYF. CDR3 bases read: TGTGCCAGCAGCTTAGGGGGGGGCAGATACTACGAG.

CDR3 residues: CASSPGGNSPLHF. The CDR3 bases that were read are TGTGCCAGCAGCCCGGGCGGGAATTCACCC. The genes are TRBV5-6 and TRBJ1-6, with D hard to call. The read terminates 3 residues before the CDR3 end, so the remaining end is supplied by the germline J gene. Per germline, CDR1 SGHDT and CDR2 YYEEEE. With 4 bases removed from V and 7 bases from J, the gap between germline ends came to 9 bases. The CDR3 loop spans 13 amino acids.

As concerns this clone: Read sequence stops 3 residues before the CDR3 end, and the germline J gene provides the missing end. The rearrangement joins TRBV19 to TRBJ2-7, with TRBD1 matching over 7 bases. The CDR3 is 15 residues long. Unmatched junction bases numbered 9, after V lost 4 bases and J lost 3 bases. Germline V lookup: CDR1 LNHDA, CDR2 SQIVND (reference sequence). Incomplete CDR3 DNA: TGTGCCAGTAGTACCATTCCCGGGACAGTCTACGAG. Translating it yields CASSTIPGTVYE. The whole CDR3 sequence reads CASSTIPGTVYEQYF.

As concerns this clone: The sequence runs out 3 residues before the end of the CDR3; the remainder is reconstructed from the germline J gene. The chain recombines TRBV6-1 with TRBJ1-2; D possibly corresponds to TRBD1 (5 bases). The CDR3 is 15 amino acids. Trimming cost V 2 bases and J 3 bases, with 13 bases left between them. Germline CDR1 is MNHNS and CDR2 is SASEGT. Here the CDR3 reads CASSESPGWYYGYTF. CDR3 DNA (partial): TGTGCCAGCAGTGAATCCCCAGGGTGGTACTATGGC.

Notes on this clone: The read falls 3 residues short of the CDR3 end, and the missing part is taken from the germline J gene. The chain links TRBV2 to TRBJ1-1; 8 bases line up with TRBD1. Losses at the gene ends were 3 bases for V and 1 base for J; bases not matched to a gene: 13. The CDR3 consists of 18 residues. Per the germline V gene, CDR1 is SNHLY and CDR2 is FYNNEI. The DNA read from the CDR3 is TGTGCCAGCAGTGAGTCGTCCAGGGGGCCGGGGTGGAACACTGAA. This translates into CASSESSRGPGWNTE. The entire CDR3 sequence reads CASSESSRGPGWNTEAFF.

As to this clone: The read gets to within 3 residues of the CDR3 end, and the germline J gene fills in the rest. This sequence joins TRBV7-2 and TRBJ2-7; a possible D gene is TRBD1 (6 bases). The CDR3 totals 15 residues. Trimming took off 5 bases at V and 6 bases at J, with 20 bases between the two ends. CDR1 and CDR2 (germline): SGHTA, FQGNSA. CDR3 protein: CASSPWTDPPSEQYF. The covered CDR3 bases are TGTGCCAGCAGCCCCTGGACAGACCCGCCGTCCGAG.

Comments on this clone: Read data end 3 residues before the CDR3 end; the end is taken from the germline J gene. J is TRBJ2-7 and V is TRBV7-2; D perhaps matches TRBD1 (7 bases). The CDR3 sequence is 15 residues long. Looked up from germline, CDR1 is SGHTA and CDR2 is FQGNSA. Trimming removed 3 bases at V and 4 bases at J, with 16 bases between. The CDR3 region is CASSFGGQSLYEQYF. CDR3 DNA, as far as it was read: TGTGCCAGCAGCTTCGGGGGACAGAGCTTGTACGAG.

In regard to this clone: The CDR3 extends 3 residues past the end of the read, so its final part is completed from the germline J gene. The gene calls are TRBV19 and TRBJ1-5, with no clear D. Trimming removed 5 bases at V and 7 bases at J, with 9 bases between. Germline CDR1 is LNHDA and CDR2 is SQIVND (reference sequence). The CDR3 loop spans 12 amino acids. CDR3 protein: CASSPSRQPQHF. CDR3 DNA, as far as it was read: TGTGCCAGTAGTCCGTCGAGGCAGCCC. The whole variable domain, remainder taken from reference TRBV19 and TRBJ1-5, is DGGITQSPKYLFRKEGQNVTLSCEQNLNHDAMYWYRQDPGQGLRLIYYSQIVNDFQKGDIAEGYSVSREKKESFPLTVTSAQKNPTAFYLCASSPSRQPQHFGDGTRLSIL.

In regard to this clone: The CDR3 end falls 3 residues outside the read, so it is completed with the germline J gene. The chain employs TRBV5-1 and TRBJ1-1; D remains unclear. This CDR3 is built from 13 residues. CDR1 and CDR2 from the germline V gene are SGHRS and YFSETQ. CDR3 sequence reads: CASSLYLVSRAFF. The part of the CDR3 DNA that was read is TGCGCCAGCAGCTTGTATCTTGTGAGTCGG.

With regard to this clone: The read falls 3 residues short of the CDR3 end, and the missing part is taken from the germline J gene. This chain links TRBV18 with TRBJ2-1; TRBD2 aligns across 8 bases. V was clipped by 6 bases and J by 4 bases; unmatched bases: 5. This CDR3 has 14 amino acids. Looked up from germline, CDR1 is KGHSH and CDR2 is LQKENI. The sequenced CDR3 bases are TGTGCCAGCTCTAGCAGCGGGGGTTACAATGAG. Protein: CASSSSGGYNE. In full, the CDR3 is CASSSSGGYNEQFF.

For this clone: The observed sequence ends 3 residues before the CDR3 terminus, with the missing tail filled in from the germline J gene. V is TRBV7-9 and J is TRBJ1-2, with 8 bases that match TRBD1. The CDR3 loop spans 15 amino acids. Germline V gene data show CDR1 as SEHNR and CDR2 as FQNEAQ (reference sequence). CDR3 bases read: TGTGCCAGCAGCTTTCCAACAGGGACAGGAGAGGGC. This gives the protein CASSFPTGTGEG. The CDR3 in its entirety is CASSFPTGTGEGYTF.

Concerning this clone itself: The DNA ends 3 residues before the CDR3 does, and the rest of the CDR3 is filled in from the germline J gene. This chain uses TRBV18 with TRBJ2-7; TRBD1 aligns across 7 bases. V was clipped by 4 bases and J by 2 bases; unmatched bases: 2. The CDR3 is 13 amino acids. Germline values: CDR1 KGHSH, CDR2 LQKENI. CDR3 bases read: TGTGCCAGCTCACGGGACAGAACCTACGAG. Its translation: CASSRDRTYE. The full-length CDR3 reads as CASSRDRTYEQYF. The full variable domain, completed using reference TRBV18 and TRBJ2-7, is NAGVMQNPRHLVRRRGQEARLRCSPMKGHSHVYWYRQLPEEGLKFMVYLQKENIIDESGMPKERFSAEFPKEGPSILRIQQVVRGDSAAYFCASSRDRTYEQYFGPGTRLTVT.

For this clone: The read is 3 residues too short to cover the CDR3 end, so that end is filled in from the germline J gene. The V call is TRBV7-3, the J call TRBJ2-1, with a tentative D call TRBD2 (5 bases). Between the trimmed V and J ends, which lost 4 bases and 4 bases, there was a span of 11 bases. Germline V gene data show CDR1 as SGHTA and CDR2 as FQGTGA. The CDR3 runs to 14 residues. CDR3 DNA (partial): TGTGCCAGCAGCTCCACCACGGGGTACAATGAG. Translation gives CASSSTTGYNE. The whole CDR3 sequence reads CASSSTTGYNEQFF. Looking up the rest from reference TRBV7-3 and TRBJ2-1 gives the full variable domain: GAGVSQTPSNKVTEKGKYVELRCDPISGHTALYWYRQSLGQGPEFLIYFQGTGAADDSGLPNDRFFAVRPEGSVSTLKIQRTERGDSAVYLCASSSTTGYNEQFFGPGTRLTVL.

As to this clone: The sequence runs out 3 residues before the end of the CDR3; the remainder is reconstructed from the germline J gene. The chain joins TRBV5-1 to TRBJ2-4, with D unresolved. CDR1 SGHRS and CDR2 YFSETQ come from the germline V gene. CDR3 length equals 13 residues. V shed 5 bases and J shed 0 bases, with 6 bases lying between them. CDR3 sequence: CASSPLAKNIQYF. CDR3 DNA (partial): TGCGCCAGCAGTCCTCTAGCCAAAAACATT.

Concerning this clone itself: With the read ending 3 residues before the CDR3 end, the germline J gene is used to fill in that end. The genes are TRBV19 and TRBJ2-1; 7 nucleotides line up with TRBD2. The CDR3 is 17 amino acids. From germline, CDR1 is LNHDA and CDR2 SQIVND (reference sequence). Germline trimming cut 3 bases from V and 5 bases from J; bases unmatched to any gene: 13. CDR3 DNA (partial): TGTGCCAGTAGTATTTGGCGGGAGTGGAGCTCTAACAATGAG. Residues: CASSIWREWSSNNE. Given in full, the CDR3 is CASSIWREWSSNNEQFF.

Comment on this clone: The CDR3 goes on 3 residues after the read ends, and that part is filled in from the germline J gene. The V call is TRBV4-2, the J call TRBJ2-7, with 10 positions matching TRBD2. V shed 1 base and J 2 bases; nucleotides not matched to a gene: 2. This CDR3 region has 15 residues. Germline CDR1 reads LGHNA; CDR2 reads YNFKEQ. CDR3 amino acids: CASSQGSGRAYEQYF. The part of the CDR3 DNA that was read is TGTGCCAGCAGCCAAGGGAGCGGGAGGGCCTACGAG.

CDR3 DNA, as far as it was read: TGTGCCAGTAGTATAGGTCGGGGACAGGGGGTAAGGGAGACC. Residues: CASSIGRGQGVRET. The entire CDR3 reads CASSIGRGQGVRETQYF. The chain is built from TRBV19 and TRBJ2-5; TRBD1 matches 11 bases. The observed sequence ends 3 residues before the CDR3 terminus, with the missing tail filled in from the germline J gene. The J segment lost 5 bases and the V segment lost 1 base, leaving 9 bases of the junction unmatched. This CDR3 has 17 amino acids. CDR1 is LNHDA and CDR2 is SQIVND in the germline V gene (reference sequence).

On this clone: The CDR3 end falls 3 residues outside the read, so it is completed with the germline J gene. The rearrangement uses TRBV5-1 and TRBJ1-4; perhaps TRBD1 as D (6 bases). Germline lookup yields CDR1 SGHRS and CDR2 YFSETQ. The V end was cut by 4 bases, the J end by 8 bases, with 12 bases between. There are 13 residues in the CDR3. The chain's CDR3 is CASSQGNGEKLFF. CDR3 DNA, as far as it was read: TGCGCCAGCAGCCAGGGGAATGGAGAAAAA.